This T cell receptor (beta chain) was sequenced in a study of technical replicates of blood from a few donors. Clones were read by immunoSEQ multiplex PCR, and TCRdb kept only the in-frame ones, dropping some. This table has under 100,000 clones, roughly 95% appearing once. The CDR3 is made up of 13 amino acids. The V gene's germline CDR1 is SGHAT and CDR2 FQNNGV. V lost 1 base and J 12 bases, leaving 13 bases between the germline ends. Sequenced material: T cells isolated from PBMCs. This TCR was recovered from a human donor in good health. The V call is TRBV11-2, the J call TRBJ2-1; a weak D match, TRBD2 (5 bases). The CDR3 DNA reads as TGTGCCAGCAGCTTAGCCCCCGGCGGAGGGCAGTTCTTC. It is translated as CASSLAPGGGQFF.